These 22 T cell receptor beta chains originate from one sample sequenced in a study of T cell responses to AZD1222 COVID-19 vaccine. The protocol was immunoSEQ multiplex PCR, while the TCRdb copy is restricted to in-frame clones and leaves out a portion. The sample has 80,000 to 100,000 clones, roughly 89% seen once. Sequencing was performed on peripheral blood, taken on day 0 of AZD1222 vaccination. These receptors all stem from an adult in good health.

The chain recombines TRBV5-6 with TRBJ2-7, with D hard to call. Germline CDR1 is SGHDT and CDR2 is YYEEEE. There are 13 residues in the CDR3. The germline V and J ends were trimmed by 0 bases and 4 bases, with 8 bases remaining between them. This chain's CDR3 is CASSLAGVYEQYF. The DNA for the CDR3 is TGTGCCAGCAGCTTGGCAGGAGTGTACGAGCAGTACTTC.

The chain has TRBV19 and TRBJ2-3, with D maybe TRBD1 (6 bases). The ends were cut back, 4 bases at V and 5 bases at J, with 19 bases in the middle. Per germline, CDR1 LNHDA and CDR2 SQIVND (reference sequence). CDR3 size: 16 residues. The chain's CDR3 is CASSTGELRAIDTQYF. The CDR3 DNA reads as TGTGCCAGTAGTACAGGGGAACTGAGGGCGATAGATACGCAGTATTTT.

This clone came up a few times. The J gene is TRBJ1-2, the V gene TRBV9; 7 positions agree with TRBD1. CDR1 and CDR2 (germline): SGDLS, YYNGEE. The ends lost 4 bases at V and 3 bases at J; junction bases unmatched: 9. The CDR3 has 15 residues. This CDR3 is CASSPKTGMYYGYTF. In DNA, the CDR3 is TGTGCCAGCAGCCCAAAGACAGGGATGTACTATGGCTACACCTTC.

This chain connects TRBV5-6 to TRBJ1-2; TRBD1 aligns across 7 bases. CDR3 length: 14 amino acids. From germline, CDR1 is SGHDT and CDR2 YYEEEE. V was clipped by 2 bases and J by 4 bases; unmatched bases: 5. The CDR3: CASSLYRGSYGYTF. The CDR3 region has the DNA TGTGCCAGCAGCTTATACAGGGGCTCCTATGGCTACACCTTC. The variable domain in full, with the rest retrieved from reference TRBV5-6 and TRBJ1-2, is DAGVTQSPTHLIKTRGQQVTLRCSPKSGHDTVSWYQQALGQGPQFIFQYYEEEERQRGNFPDRFSGHQFPNYSSELNVNALLLGDSALYLCASSLYRGSYGYTFGSGTRLTVV.

The genes are TRBV20-1 and TRBJ1-1; D is uncertain. V was clipped by 2 bases and J by 3 bases, with 1 base between them. Per germline, CDR1 DFQATT and CDR2 SNEGSKA (reference sequence). This CDR3 comprises 10 residues. The CDR3 DNA is TGCAGTGCTAGATACACTGAAGCTTTCTTT. It specifies CSARYTEAFF.

J is TRBJ1-2 and V is TRBV4-3; the D is unclear. Trimming took 0 bases from V and 2 from J, leaving 7 bases between them. CDR3 length: 14 amino acids. The germline V gene has CDR1 LGHNA and CDR2 YSLEER. The CDR3 DNA follows: TGCGCCAGCAGCCAAGATTGGCAGAACTATGGCTACACCTTC. This gives the protein CASSQDWQNYGYTF.

This sequence joins TRBV7-9 and TRBJ2-2; D not resolved. This CDR3 has 12 residues. CDR1 and CDR2 (germline): SEHNR, FQNEAQ (reference sequence). V shed 1 base and J shed 6 bases, with 3 bases lying between them. The CDR3 sequence: CASSLESGELFF. DNA for the CDR3: TGTGCCAGCAGCTTAGAATCCGGGGAGCTGTTTTTT.

The J gene is TRBJ2-5, the V gene TRBV6-5; 8 bases fit TRBD2. Trimming took 2 bases from V and 2 from J; bases not matched to a gene: 7. The V gene's germline CDR1 is MNHEY and CDR2 SVGAGI. This CDR3 is built from 16 residues. CDR3 protein: CASSYPQLAVQETQYF. The CDR3 DNA reads TGTGCCAGCAGTTACCCACAACTAGCGGTTCAAGAGACCCAGTACTTC.

The chain has TRBV3-1 (or the pseudogene TRBV3-2) and TRBJ2-7; D call uncertain. V was pared by 0 bases and J by 7 bases, with 16 bases between. Germline assignment: CDR1 LGHDT and CDR2 YNNKEL (reference sequence). The CDR3 is 15 amino acids. CDR3: CASSQDTLLAREQYF. For the CDR3, the DNA is TGTGCCAGCAGCCAAGATACGTTGCTCGCTCGGGAGCAGTACTTC.

This chain joins TRBV5-1 and TRBJ1-1; D not resolved. The CDR3 is 15 residues long. The V gene's germline CDR1 is SGHRS and CDR2 YFSETQ. V lost 3 bases and J 5 bases, leaving 17 bases between the germline ends. The CDR3 bases are TGCGCCAGCAGCTCCCAGCCCCACGGTGGGACTGAAGCTTTCTTT. Protein: CASSSQPHGGTEAFF.

The chain carries TRBV5-1 and TRBJ1-2; TRBD1 matches at 9 bases. The CDR3 length is 15 residues. The germline CDR1 and CDR2 sequences are SGHRS and YFSETQ. Losses at the gene ends were 3 bases for V and 5 bases for J; bases not matched to a gene: 8. Here the CDR3 reads CASSSKDRGGYGYTF. CDR3 bases: TGCGCCAGCAGCTCCAAGGACAGGGGAGGGTATGGCTACACCTTC. Combining the CDR3 with reference TRBV5-1 and TRBJ1-2 gives the whole variable domain KAGVTQTPRYLIKTRGQQVTLSCSPISGHRSVSWYQQTPGQGLQFLFEYFSETQRNKGNFPGRFSGRQFSNSRSEMNVSTLELGDSALYLCASSSKDRGGYGYTFGSGTRLTVV.

The genes are TRBV7-9 and TRBJ2-7, with D uncertain. This CDR3 is built from 13 residues. V was pared by 1 base and J by 7 bases, with 11 bases between. Germline V gene sequence: CDR1 SEHNR, CDR2 FQNEAQ (reference sequence). CDR3 bases: TGTGCCAGCAGCTTAGGACAACCCTGGGAGCAGTACTTC. This translates into CASSLGQPWEQYF. Full variable domain (remainder filled in from reference TRBV7-9 and TRBJ2-7): DTGVSQNPRHKITKRGQNVTFRCDPISEHNRLYWYRQTLGQGPEFLTYFQNEAQLEKSRLLSDRFSAERPKGSFSTLEIQRTEQGDSAMYLCASSLGQPWEQYFGPGTRLTVT.

This clone was seen a single time. This chain connects TRBV5-1 to TRBJ2-1, with 7 bases that match TRBD2. The CDR3 spans 16 residues. From germline, CDR1 is SGHRS and CDR2 YFSETQ. Trimming took 4 bases from V and 6 from J; bases not matched to a gene: 13. CDR3 nucleotide sequence: TGCGCCAGCAGCCCACCGACGGGAGGTGGGTCCAATGAGCAGTTCTTC. Translating gives CASSPPTGGGSNEQFF.

On this clone itself: The same CDR3 also results from other DNA sequences found in this sample. The V gene is TRBV12-5, the J gene TRBJ2-6; no reliable D call. V was cut by 3 bases and J by 4 bases, with 4 bases left in between. Per germline, CDR1 LGHNT and CDR2 FRNRAP. This CDR3 has 13 residues. CDR3 sequence reads: CASGLSGANVLTF. CDR3 bases: TGTGCTAGTGGTTTATCGGGGGCCAACGTCCTGACTTTC.

V is TRBV4-3 and J is TRBJ2-1, with 7 nucleotides matching TRBD2. The trim removed 4 bases at V and 10 bases at J, leaving 7 bases unmatched. Germline V CDR1 and CDR2: LGHNA, YSLEER. This CDR3 is built from 13 residues. The CDR3 protein is CASSPGGVGEQFF. CDR3 bases: TGCGCCAGCAGCCCTGGGGGGGTAGGGGAGCAGTTCTTC.

The CDR3 protein is CASSFSGSWDEQFF. CDR3 in DNA: TGCGCCAGCAGCTTTAGCGGGAGTTGGGATGAGCAGTTCTTC. The V gene is TRBV5-1, the J gene TRBJ2-1; 9 positions agree with TRBD2. The CDR3 sequence is 14 residues long. The V segment lost 2 bases and the J segment 8 bases; nucleotides outside the gene matches: 5. Germline V lookup: CDR1 SGHRS, CDR2 YFSETQ.

The J gene is TRBJ2-6, the V gene TRBV6-6; 10 nucleotides agree with TRBD1. There are 18 residues in the CDR3. V trimming: 5 bases; J trimming: 3 bases; junction bases outside the gene matches: 10. The germline V gene has CDR1 MNHNY and CDR2 SVGAGI (reference sequence). In DNA form, the CDR3 reads TGTGCCAGCAGTCGTATTGTGACAGGGGGCGGTGGGGCCAACGTCCTGACTTTC. This translates into CASSRIVTGGGGANVLTF.

This rearrangement joins TRBV7-2 to TRBJ1-2; D is uncertain. V lost 5 bases and J lost 5, with 9 bases in between. There are 12 residues in the CDR3. From germline, CDR1 is SGHTA and CDR2 FQGNSA. CDR3 sequence (DNA): TGTGCCAGCAGCCAAAGCTCGTATGGCTACACCTTC. Its translation: CASSQSSYGYTF.

J is TRBJ1-2 and V is TRBV29-1; D may be TRBD1 (6 bases). V was clipped by 3 bases and J by 2 bases, with 7 bases between them. Germline V gives CDR1 SQVTM, CDR2 ANQGSEA. The CDR3 is made up of 12 amino acids. This CDR3 is CSVEDSNYGYTF. CDR3 bases: TGCAGCGTTGAGGACAGCAACTATGGCTACACCTTC. The whole variable domain, remainder taken from reference TRBV29-1 and TRBJ1-2, is SAVISQKPSRDICQRGTSLTIQCQVDSQVTMMFWYRQQPGQSLTLIATANQGSEATYESGFVIDKFPISRPNLTFSTLTVSNMSPEDSSIYLCSVEDSNYGYTFGSGTRLTVV.

CDR3 sequence: CASSLQGAGFNEKLFF. The CDR3 region has the DNA TGTGCCAGCAGCTTACAGGGGGCCGGTTTTAATGAAAAACTGTTTTTT. The J gene is TRBJ1-4, the V gene TRBV7-6; 8 positions agree with TRBD1. V dropped 2 bases and J dropped 4; count of bases not matched to a gene: 6. CDR3 length: 16 amino acids. The germline V gene has CDR1 SGHVS and CDR2 FNYEAQ.

The chain employs TRBV6-5 and TRBJ2-1; 9 positions match TRBD2. The CDR3 runs to 14 residues. J was trimmed by 5 bases and V by 9 bases; bases with no gene match: 8. Germline loops: CDR1 MNHEY, CDR2 SVGAGI. The CDR3 spells CARQRLADDNEQFF. CDR3 nucleotide sequence: TGTGCCAGACAAAGACTAGCGGACGACAATGAGCAGTTCTTC.

This chain joins TRBV5-6 and TRBJ2-1; D remains ambiguous. Germline CDR1 is SGHDT and CDR2 is YYEEEE. V dropped 0 bases and J dropped 14 bases, with 12 bases sitting between them. This CDR3 comprises 12 residues. CDR3 sequence (DNA): TGTGCCAGCAGCTTGGCTGACCTAACGGAGTTCTTC. Its protein is CASSLADLTEFF.